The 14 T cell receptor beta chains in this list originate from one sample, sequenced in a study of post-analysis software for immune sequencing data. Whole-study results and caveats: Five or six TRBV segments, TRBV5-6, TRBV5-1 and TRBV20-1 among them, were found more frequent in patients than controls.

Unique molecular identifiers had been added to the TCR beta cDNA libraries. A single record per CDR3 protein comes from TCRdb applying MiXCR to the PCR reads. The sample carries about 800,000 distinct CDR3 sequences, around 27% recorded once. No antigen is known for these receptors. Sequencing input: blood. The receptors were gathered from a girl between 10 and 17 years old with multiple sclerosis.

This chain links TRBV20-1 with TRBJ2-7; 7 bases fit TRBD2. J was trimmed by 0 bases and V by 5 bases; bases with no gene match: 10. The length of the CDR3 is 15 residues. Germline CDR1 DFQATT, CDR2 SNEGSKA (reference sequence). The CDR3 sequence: CSAQSLADSSYEQYF. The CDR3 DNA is TGCAGTGCTCAAAGTCTAGCGGATAGCTCCTACGAGCAGTACTTC.

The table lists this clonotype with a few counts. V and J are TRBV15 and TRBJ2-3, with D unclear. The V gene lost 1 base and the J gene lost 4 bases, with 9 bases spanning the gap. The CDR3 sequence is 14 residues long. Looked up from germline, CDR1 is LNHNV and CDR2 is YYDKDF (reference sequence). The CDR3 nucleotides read TGTGCCACCAGCAGAGTTGGCCTTGCAGATACGCAGTATTTT. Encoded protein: CATSRVGLADTQYF.

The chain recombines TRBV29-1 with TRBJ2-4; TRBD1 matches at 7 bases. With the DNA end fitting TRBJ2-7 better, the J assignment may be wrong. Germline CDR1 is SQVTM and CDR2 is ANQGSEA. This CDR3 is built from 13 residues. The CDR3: CSVESRGSDEQYF. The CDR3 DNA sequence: TGCAGCGTTGAAAGCAGGGGGTCGGACGAGCAGTACTTC.

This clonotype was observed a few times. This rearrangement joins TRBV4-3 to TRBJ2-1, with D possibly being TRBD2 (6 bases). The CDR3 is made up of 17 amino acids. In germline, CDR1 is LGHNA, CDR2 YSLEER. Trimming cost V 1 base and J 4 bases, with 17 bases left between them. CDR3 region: CASSQAVIRERYNEQFF. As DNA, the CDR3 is TGCGCCAGCAGCCAAGCTGTCATCCGGGAGCGGTACAATGAGCAGTTCTTC.

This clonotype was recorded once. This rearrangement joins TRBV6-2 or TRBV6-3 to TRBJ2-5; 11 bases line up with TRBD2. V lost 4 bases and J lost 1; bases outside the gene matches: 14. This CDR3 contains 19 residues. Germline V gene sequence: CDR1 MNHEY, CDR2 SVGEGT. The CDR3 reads CASSSPGLADLNSQETQYF. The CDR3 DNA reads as TGTGCCAGCAGTTCCCCGGGACTAGCGGATCTTAACAGCCAAGAGACCCAGTACTTC.

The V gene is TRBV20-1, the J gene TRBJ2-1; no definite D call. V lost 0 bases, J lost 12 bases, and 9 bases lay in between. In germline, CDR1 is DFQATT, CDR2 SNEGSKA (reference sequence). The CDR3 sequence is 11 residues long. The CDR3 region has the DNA TGCAGTGCTAGAGATGGCCAGCGGCAGTTCTTC. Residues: CSARDGQRQFF.

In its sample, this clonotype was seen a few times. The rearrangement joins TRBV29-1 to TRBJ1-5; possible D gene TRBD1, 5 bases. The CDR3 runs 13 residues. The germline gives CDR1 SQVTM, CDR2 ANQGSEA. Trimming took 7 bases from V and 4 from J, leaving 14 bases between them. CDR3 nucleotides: TGCAGCGCCGGTGGGGGGGTAAATCAGCCCCAGCATTTT. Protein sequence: CSAGGGVNQPQHF.

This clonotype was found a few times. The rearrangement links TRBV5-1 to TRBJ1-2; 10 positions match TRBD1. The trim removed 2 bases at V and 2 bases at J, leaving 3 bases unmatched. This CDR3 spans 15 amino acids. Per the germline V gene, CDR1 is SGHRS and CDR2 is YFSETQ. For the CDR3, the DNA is TGCGCCAGCAGCTTTCTGGGACAGGGGAACTATGGCTACACCTTC. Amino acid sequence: CASSFLGQGNYGYTF.

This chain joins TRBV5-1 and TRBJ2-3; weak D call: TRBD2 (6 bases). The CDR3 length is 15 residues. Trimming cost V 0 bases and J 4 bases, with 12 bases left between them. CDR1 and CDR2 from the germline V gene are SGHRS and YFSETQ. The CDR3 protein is CASSLVTGRADTQYF. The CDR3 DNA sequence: TGCGCCAGCAGCTTGGTGACCGGGAGAGCAGATACGCAGTATTTT. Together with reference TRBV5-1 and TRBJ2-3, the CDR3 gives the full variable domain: KAGVTQTPRYLIKTRGQQVTLSCSPISGHRSVSWYQQTPGQGLQFLFEYFSETQRNKGNFPGRFSGRQFSNSRSEMNVSTLELGDSALYLCASSLVTGRADTQYFGPGTRLTVL.

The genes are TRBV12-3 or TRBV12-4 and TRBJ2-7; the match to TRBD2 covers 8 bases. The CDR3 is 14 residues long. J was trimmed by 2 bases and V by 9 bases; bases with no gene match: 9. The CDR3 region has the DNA TGTGCCAGTGGGGCGACTAGCGTAGCCTACGAGCAGTACTTC. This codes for CASGATSVAYEQYF.

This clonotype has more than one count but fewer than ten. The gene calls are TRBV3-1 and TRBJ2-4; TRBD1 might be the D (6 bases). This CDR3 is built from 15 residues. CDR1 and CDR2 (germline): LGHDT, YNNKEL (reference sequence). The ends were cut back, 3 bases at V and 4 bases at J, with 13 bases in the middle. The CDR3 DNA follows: TGTGCCAGCAGCCAGAAGGACAGCAATAAAAACATTCAGTACTTC. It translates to CASSQKDSNKNIQYF.

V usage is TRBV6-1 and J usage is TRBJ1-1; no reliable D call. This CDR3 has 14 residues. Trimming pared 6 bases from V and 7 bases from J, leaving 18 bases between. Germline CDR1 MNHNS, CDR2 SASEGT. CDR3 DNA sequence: TGTGCCAGCAGGGAACGTTGGGATAGGAATGAAGCTTTCTTT. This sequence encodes CASRERWDRNEAFF.

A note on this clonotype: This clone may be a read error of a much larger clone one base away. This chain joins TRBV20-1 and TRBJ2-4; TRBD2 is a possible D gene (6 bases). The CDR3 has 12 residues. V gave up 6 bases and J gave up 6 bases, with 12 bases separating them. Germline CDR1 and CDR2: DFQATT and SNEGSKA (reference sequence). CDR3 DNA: TGCAGTGCCCGGGGGAACGGAAACATTCAGTACTTC. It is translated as CSARGNGNIQYF.

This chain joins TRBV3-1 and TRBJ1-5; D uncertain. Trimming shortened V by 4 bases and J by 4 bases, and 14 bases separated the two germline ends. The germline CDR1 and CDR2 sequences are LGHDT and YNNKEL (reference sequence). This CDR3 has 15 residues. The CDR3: CASSLMGSGNQPQHF. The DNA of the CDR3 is TGTGCCAGCAGCCTTATGGGGTCGGGGAATCAGCCCCAGCATTTT.